One sample yielded the 17 T cell receptor beta chains listed below, sequenced in a study of identical twins. TCRdb reanalysed the 5' RACE reads using MiXCR and keeps one entry per CDR3 protein. The sample shows approximately 670,000 distinct CDR3 sequences, over 5% of them seen only once. The sequenced material came from naive T cells sorted from blood. The receptors here all came from a man between 18 and 35 years old in good health.

The chain employs TRBV3-1 and TRBJ1-2, with a weak D call TRBD1 (6 bases). The CDR3 spans 16 residues. Looked up from germline, CDR1 is LGHDT and CDR2 is YNNKEL (reference sequence). V lost 3 bases and J 2 bases, leaving 16 bases between the germline ends. This CDR3 reads CASSHSFGTGNYGYTF. CDR3 in DNA: TGTGCCAGCAGCCACTCTTTTGGTACAGGGAACTATGGCTACACCTTC.

In its sample, this clonotype was seen many times. This chain connects TRBV9 to TRBJ2-7; 7 positions agree with TRBD1. J lost 5 bases, V lost 3 bases, and 8 bases had no gene match. CDR1 and CDR2 (germline): SGDLS, YYNGEE. CDR3 length: 14 residues. CDR3 residues: CASSARDSFHEQYF. The DNA for the CDR3 is TGTGCCAGCAGCGCAAGGGACAGTTTCCACGAGCAGTACTTC. The complete variable domain, with remaining parts taken from reference TRBV9 and TRBJ2-7, reads DSGVTQTPKHLITATGQRVTLRCSPRSGDLSVYWYQQSLDQGLQFLIQYYNGEERAKGNILERFSAQQFPDLHSELNLSSLELGDSALYFCASSARDSFHEQYFGPGTRLTVT.

This clonotype was counted a few times. CDR3 sequence (DNA): TGTGCCAGCAGCTACTCTAGCGCGAGCTCCTACAATGAGCAGTTCTTC. This sequence encodes CASSYSSASSYNEQFF. This chain connects TRBV7-2 to TRBJ2-1; perhaps TRBD2 as D (6 bases). Looked up from germline, CDR1 is SGHTA and CDR2 is FQGNSA. The CDR3 consists of 16 residues. Trimming stripped 4 bases from V and 0 bases from J, with 13 bases between.

This clonotype was recorded many times. V and J are TRBV27 and TRBJ2-1; D gene unclear. Germline CDR1 reads MNHEY; CDR2 reads SMNVEV (reference sequence). CDR3 length: 11 amino acids. V lost 2 bases to trimming and J lost 15 bases, with 11 bases between them. The CDR3 reads CASSLGPIRFF. The CDR3 DNA follows: TGTGCCAGCAGTTTAGGGCCAATCAGGTTCTTC.

This clonotype has only a few counts. This chain uses TRBV3-1 with TRBJ2-1; D not certain. The germline CDR1 and CDR2 sequences are LGHDT and YNNKEL (reference sequence). Trimming took off 6 bases at V and 3 bases at J, with 15 bases between the two ends. The CDR3 covers 15 residues. CDR3 bases: TGTGCCAGCAGTGTGGCCCCCCGTCTCTACAATGAGCAGTTCTTC. Protein: CASSVAPRLYNEQFF.

This clonotype showed up just a few times. The V gene is TRBV7-2, the J gene TRBJ2-7; the D is unclear. The germline V gene has CDR1 SGHTA and CDR2 FQGNSA. This CDR3 region has 15 residues. The V and J ends lost 1 base and 5 bases respectively, with 15 bases between them. Here the CDR3 reads CASSLVSGGENEQYF. The CDR3 region has the DNA TGTGCCAGCAGCTTAGTTTCAGGCGGAGAGAACGAGCAGTACTTC.

This sequence joins TRBV27 and TRBJ2-7; the D is unclear. This CDR3 comprises 16 residues. Trimming shortened V by 1 base and J by 3 bases, and 16 bases separated the two germline ends. Germline loops: CDR1 MNHEY, CDR2 SMNVEV (reference sequence). Here the CDR3 reads CASSLLVSTRSYEQYF. DNA of the CDR3: TGTGCCAGCAGTTTATTGGTGTCAACCCGTAGCTACGAGCAGTACTTC.

At least ten counts were recorded for this clonotype. CDR3 amino acids: CSARDQGRRNYGYTF. CDR3 nucleotide sequence: TGCAGTGCTAGAGATCAGGGGCGACGTAACTATGGCTACACCTTC. The gene calls are TRBV20-1 and TRBJ1-2, with D perhaps matching TRBD1 (6 bases). V lost 0 bases, J lost 1 base, and 12 bases lay in between. Germline loops: CDR1 DFQATT, CDR2 SNEGSKA (reference sequence). This CDR3 comprises 15 residues.

The V call is TRBV7-6, the J call TRBJ2-1; the match to TRBD2 covers 10 bases. Germline V gene sequence: CDR1 SGHVS, CDR2 FNYEAQ. The CDR3 spans 13 residues. Trimming took 7 bases from V and 7 from J; bases not matched to a gene: 4. The CDR3 sequence is CASTSGSWNEQFF. CDR3 coding DNA: TGTGCCAGCACTAGCGGGAGTTGGAATGAGCAGTTCTTC. Combining the CDR3 with reference TRBV7-6 and TRBJ2-1 gives the whole variable domain GAGVSQSPRYKVTKRGQDVALRCDPISGHVSLYWYRQALGQGPEFLTYFNYEAQQDKSGLPNDRFSAERPEGSISTLTIQRTEQRDSAMYRCASTSGSWNEQFFGPGTRLTVL.

This clonotype was seen repeatedly, ten times or more. The rearrangement links TRBV12-3 or TRBV12-4 to TRBJ2-2, with unresolved D. CDR3 length: 12 residues. V lost 5 bases and J 6 bases, leaving 7 bases between the germline ends. CDR3 sequence reads: CASSLNPGELFF. The CDR3 region has the DNA TGTGCCAGCAGTCTCAATCCCGGGGAGCTGTTTTTT.

The gene calls are TRBV7-9 and TRBJ2-3; TRBD1 is a possible D gene (6 bases). This CDR3 is 15 amino acids long. Trimming left V 4 bases short and J 4 bases short, with 15 bases between. Germline CDR1 is SEHNR and CDR2 is FQNEAQ (reference sequence). CDR3 protein: CASSSGTLNPDTQYF. The DNA for the CDR3 is TGTGCCAGCAGCTCCGGGACATTGAATCCAGATACGCAGTATTTT.

This clonotype was observed a few times. The chain employs TRBV5-6 and TRBJ2-1; 7 nucleotides align to TRBD2. The CDR3 covers 15 residues. The junction had 5 bases not matched to a gene; V was cut back by 2 bases and J by 3 bases. Germline CDR1 SGHDT, CDR2 YYEEEE. The CDR3 DNA sequence: TGTGCCAGCAGCTTCCGGGCGGGAGTCTACAATGAGCAGTTCTTC. Encoded protein: CASSFRAGVYNEQFF.

The V and J genes are TRBV7-9 and TRBJ2-1; TRBD1 aligns across 8 bases. The J call may be wrong; the DNA end is better matched by TRBJ2-7. This CDR3 has 16 amino acids. CDR1 SEHNR and CDR2 FQNEAQ come from the germline V gene (reference sequence). In DNA form, the CDR3 reads TGTGCCAGCAGCCCCACCCATCGGACAGGGTACAATGAGCAGTACTTC. Its translation is CASSPTHRTGYNEQYF.

The chain links TRBV20-1 to TRBJ2-1; 8 positions match TRBD2. V gave up 0 bases and J gave up 10 bases; unmatched junction bases: 5. CDR1 and CDR2 (germline): DFQATT, SNEGSKA (reference sequence). The CDR3 totals 13 residues. CDR3 sequence reads: CSARDQRELEQFF. The CDR3 DNA reads as TGCAGTGCTAGAGACCAGCGGGAGCTCGAGCAGTTCTTC.

The chain employs TRBV6-4 and TRBJ2-1; 10 bases match TRBD2. J gave up 10 bases and V 6 bases, and 6 bases lay outside the gene matches. From germline, CDR1 is MRHNA and CDR2 SNTAGT. The CDR3 is 13 residues long. CDR3 residues: CASRSGRVGEQFF. The CDR3 coding sequence is TGTGCCAGCAGGAGCGGGAGGGTAGGGGAGCAGTTCTTC.

This clonotype occurred a few times. The J gene is TRBJ1-6, the V gene TRBV5-1; D is possibly TRBD1 (5 bases). CDR1 and CDR2 (germline): SGHRS, YFSETQ. CDR3 length equals 14 residues. The ends were cut back, 4 bases at V and 7 bases at J, with 12 bases in the middle. Here the CDR3 reads CASSDADMNSPLHF. The CDR3 DNA reads as TGCGCCAGCAGCGATGCGGACATGAATTCACCCCTCCACTTT.

The sample holds many counts of this clonotype. The rearrangement joins TRBV12-3 or TRBV12-4 to TRBJ2-4; TRBD1 might be the D (5 bases). CDR3 length: 13 amino acids. V shed 3 bases and J shed 7 bases, with 10 bases lying between them. The CDR3 reads CASSFRVRNIQYF. The CDR3 coding sequence is TGTGCCAGCAGTTTCAGGGTCCGCAACATTCAGTACTTC.